The next 18 T cell receptor beta chains were all read from a single sample in a study of blood T cells in healthy people across ages. Together with a sample-barcoded 5' primer, a J-beta primer mix was included in a second PCR lasting about 7 to 11 cycles. One entry per CDR3 protein results from TCRdb running MiXCR on the 5' RACE reads. This sample carries about 650,000 distinct CDR3 sequences, about 50% of them seen once, and the ten largest clones take less than 15%. The sample comprised blood. The receptors here all came from a woman older than 75 in good health.

This clonotype was observed a handful of times. The chain employs TRBV20-1 and TRBJ2-4; TRBD2 agrees at 7 bases. Trimming removed 6 bases from V and 1 base from J; junction bases left unmatched: 3. This CDR3 contains 13 residues. Germline V gives CDR1 DFQATT, CDR2 SNEGSKA (reference sequence). The CDR3 reads CSAWGGAKNIQYF. The CDR3, as DNA: TGCAGTGCGTGGGGGGGTGCCAAAAACATTCAGTACTTC.

A few counts support this clonotype. The gene calls are TRBV7-8 and TRBJ2-5, with 11 positions matching TRBD1. J gave up 4 bases and V 5 bases, and 9 bases lay outside the gene matches. The CDR3 extends over 16 amino acids. Germline CDR1 SGHVS, CDR2 FQNEAQ. The CDR3 protein is CASSRQDRGLGETQYF. In nucleotides, the CDR3 is TGTGCCAGCAGCCGACAGGACAGGGGGCTTGGAGAGACCCAGTACTTC.

As concerns this clonotype: A read error may be the cause here, since a much bigger clone is one base away. The V call is TRBV20-1, the J call TRBJ2-7, with 8 bases that match TRBD2. The tail of the sequence fits TRBJ2-5 better, so the J call may be wrong. The germline gives CDR1 DFQATT, CDR2 SNEGSKA (reference sequence). The CDR3 totals 14 residues. The CDR3: CSASEAGEPETQYF. Written as DNA, the CDR3 is TGCAGTGCTAGTGAAGCGGGAGAGCCAGAGACCCAGTACTTC.

This clonotype was seen a few times. The chain has TRBV30 and TRBJ2-6; D is undetermined. V was shortened by 3 bases and J by 0 bases, with 3 bases between the two germline ends. This CDR3 region has 13 residues. The germline V gene encodes CDR1 GTSNPN and CDR2 SVGIG (reference sequence). CDR3 nucleotides: TGTGCCTGGAGCCCCTCTGGGGCCAACGTCCTGACTTTC. It yields the protein CAWSPSGANVLTF.

This clonotype was observed at least ten times. DNA for the CDR3: TGTGCCTCGCGGACAGGGGATTTTAGGCAGTTCTTC. Its protein product is CASRTGDFRQFF. The V and J genes are TRBV6-1 and TRBJ2-1; 9 bases line up with TRBD1. CDR3 length: 12 amino acids. V lost 11 bases, J lost 12 bases, and 11 bases stayed unmatched. Germline CDR1 reads MNHNS; CDR2 reads SASEGT.

V and J are TRBV5-5 and TRBJ1-2; 9 bases fit TRBD1. Trimming cost V 6 bases and J 5 bases; bases outside gene matches: 11. The CDR3 spans 15 residues. Germline V CDR1 and CDR2: SGHKS, YYEKEE (reference sequence). In DNA, the CDR3 is TGTGCCAGCACCTTAAGACAGGGGGGAGTATATGGCTACACCTTC. Amino acids: CASTLRQGGVYGYTF.

With regard to this clonotype: Just one base apart from a much larger clone, this may be a read error. V is TRBV29-1 and J is TRBJ2-5; D remains ambiguous. V shed 3 bases and J shed 3 bases, with 14 bases lying between them. CDR3 length: 14 residues. In germline, CDR1 is SQVTM, CDR2 ANQGSEA. Here the CDR3 DNA reads TGCAGCGTTGACGTCACAGCGAGTAAAGAGACCCAGTACTTC. Amino acid sequence: CSVDVTASKETQYF.

CDR3 region: CSVELGLAIFPTDTQYF. The CDR3 DNA reads as TGCAGCGTTGAATTGGGCCTAGCGATCTTCCCGACAGATACGCAGTATTTT. This chain uses TRBV29-1 with TRBJ2-3; a weak D match, TRBD2 (6 bases). CDR3 length equals 17 residues. The V end was cut by 2 bases, the J end by 3 bases, with 21 bases between. Germline V gives CDR1 SQVTM, CDR2 ANQGSEA.

V usage is TRBV20-1 and J usage is TRBJ1-2, with 11 bases identical to TRBD1. The CDR3 covers 16 residues. Looked up from germline, CDR1 is DFQATT and CDR2 is SNEGSKA (reference sequence). Trimming removed 3 bases from V and 3 bases from J; junction bases left unmatched: 9. The CDR3 DNA is TGCAGTGCTAGTCCGGGACAGGGGGTCAGTGACTATGGCTACACCTTC. Translating gives CSASPGQGVSDYGYTF.

This clonotype was counted only a few times. This chain uses TRBV12-3 or TRBV12-4 with TRBJ1-4; D remains ambiguous. The CDR3 loop spans 12 amino acids. Trimming shortened V by 3 bases and J by 11 bases, and 10 bases separated the two germline ends. CDR3 DNA sequence: TGTGCCAGCAGTTTCGAGGGAGGGAAACTGTTTTTT. Its protein product is CASSFEGGKLFF.

As to this clonotype: Being one base from a much bigger clone, this may be a read error. The V call is TRBV29-1, the J call TRBJ1-6, with TRBD1 matching over 8 bases. Unmatched junction bases numbered 6, after V lost 4 bases and J lost 10 bases. The CDR3 is 13 residues long. Germline values: CDR1 SQVTM, CDR2 ANQGSEA. CDR3 sequence: CSVVDRAGSPLHF. For the CDR3, the DNA is TGCAGCGTTGTGGACAGGGCGGGCTCACCCCTCCACTTT. Supplemented by reference TRBV29-1 and TRBJ1-6, the full variable domain reads SAVISQKPSRDICQRGTSLTIQCQVDSQVTMMFWYRQQPGQSLTLIATANQGSEATYESGFVIDKFPISRPNLTFSTLTVSNMSPEDSSIYLCSVVDRAGSPLHFGNGTRLTVT.

The rearrangement uses TRBV29-1 and TRBJ2-2; 7 nucleotides line up with TRBD2. The J segment lost 7 bases and the V segment lost 7 bases, leaving 9 bases of the junction unmatched. CDR1 is SQVTM, CDR2 ANQGSEA, per germline. This CDR3 comprises 13 residues. CDR3 nucleotides: TGCAGCGCTCAGACTAGCATGGTCGGGGAGCTGTTTTTT. It is translated as CSAQTSMVGELFF.

The sample holds many counts of this clonotype. V and J are TRBV7-3 and TRBJ2-7; no definite D call. CDR1 is SGHTA and CDR2 is FQGTGA in the germline V gene. Trimming took 0 bases from V and 2 from J, leaving 14 bases between them. The length of the CDR3 is 16 residues. The CDR3 region is CASSLTPQPDTYEQYF. CDR3 nucleotides: TGTGCCAGCAGCTTAACCCCCCAGCCAGATACCTACGAGCAGTACTTC.

Regarding this clonotype: This sequence may be a read error, since a much larger clone differs from it by one base. This rearrangement joins TRBV3-1 to TRBJ2-5; D call uncertain. Per germline, CDR1 LGHDT and CDR2 YNNKEL (reference sequence). The CDR3 is 12 residues long. The CDR3 reads CANSQDLETQYF. CDR3 in DNA: TGTGCCAACAGCCAAGATTTGGAGACCCAGTACTTC.

This clonotype was found a few times. V and J are TRBV28 and TRBJ2-1; possible D gene TRBD2, 5 bases. The V gene lost 4 bases and the J gene lost 0 bases, with 22 bases spanning the gap. The CDR3 contains 19 residues. The germline gives CDR1 MDHEN, CDR2 SYDVKM. The CDR3 loop is CASSWAPQSRTHSYNEQFF. CDR3 sequence (DNA): TGTGCCAGCAGTTGGGCCCCACAGTCCCGGACTCACTCCTACAATGAGCAGTTCTTC.

Only a few counts were recorded for this clonotype. This sequence joins TRBV16 and TRBJ1-1; no clear D gene. The CDR3 extends over 13 amino acids. Trimming removed 4 bases at V and 10 bases at J, with 16 bases between. Germline CDR1 reads KGHSY; CDR2 reads FQNENV. CDR3 bases: TGTGCCAGCAGCCCCCTCGACGGGGAAGGAGCTTTCTTT. Translated, it gives CASSPLDGEGAFF.

This clonotype was seen more than once but under ten times. This chain connects TRBV20-1 to TRBJ2-2, with D tentatively TRBD1 (6 bases). This CDR3 is built from 13 residues. Germline assignment: CDR1 DFQATT and CDR2 SNEGSKA (reference sequence). V was cut by 5 bases and J by 6 bases, with 13 bases left in between. CDR3 amino acids: CSARLTGSGELFF. CDR3 nucleotide sequence: TGCAGTGCTCGGCTTACAGGGTCCGGGGAGCTGTTTTTT.

Concerning this clonotype: A single base separates this from a much larger clone, so it may be a read error. The gene calls are TRBV10-3 and TRBJ2-1; D gene uncertain. Gene TRBJ2-7 matches the end of the DNA better, so the J call may be wrong. Germline CDR1 and CDR2: ENHRY and SYGVKD. The CDR3 is made up of 17 amino acids. The CDR3 protein is CAISVELPRSSYNEQYF. DNA of the CDR3: TGTGCCATCAGTGTCGAACTACCCCGGAGCTCCTACAATGAGCAGTACTTC.